The clone carrying this T cell receptor beta chain was observed a handful of times. The antigen is unknown. This sample was taken from a study of early T cells in non-severe SARS-CoV-2 infection. About the research overall: Sequencing of unsorted whole blood was done on bulk RNA, leaving chains unpaired.

The V end was cut by 0 bases, the J end by 0 bases, with 8 bases between. CDR3 length: 15 residues. In germline, CDR1 is KGHSH, CDR2 LQKENI. Individual cDNA molecules were tagged with unique molecular identifiers. TCRdb reprocessed the 5' RACE reads with MiXCR, giving one entry per CDR3 protein. This table holds about 32,000 distinct CDR3 sequences, about 5% found once. The study's findings and limits: CD4 and private specificities were missed by VDJdb matching, which favored anti-spike CD8 responses.

Sequenced input: whole blood. The TCR was taken from an adult who was a healthcare worker with PCR-confirmed SARS-CoV-2 infection or an uninfected control (not recorded which). The chain is built from TRBV18 and TRBJ1-2; D not certain. CDR3 protein: CASSPPSAANYGYTF. The DNA of the CDR3 is TGTGCCAGCTCACCACCTTCCGCAGCTAACTATGGCTACACCTTC.